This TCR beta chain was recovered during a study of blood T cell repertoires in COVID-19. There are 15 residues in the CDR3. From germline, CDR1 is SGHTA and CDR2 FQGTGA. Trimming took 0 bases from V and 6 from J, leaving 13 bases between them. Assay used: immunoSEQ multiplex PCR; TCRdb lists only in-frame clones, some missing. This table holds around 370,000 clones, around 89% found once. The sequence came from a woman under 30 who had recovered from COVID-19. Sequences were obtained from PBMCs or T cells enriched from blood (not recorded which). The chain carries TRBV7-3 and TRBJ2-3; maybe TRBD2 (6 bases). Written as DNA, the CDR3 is TGTGCCAGCAGCTTAACCACCGGGACTCCTGATACGCAGTATTTT. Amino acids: CASSLTTGTPDTQYF.